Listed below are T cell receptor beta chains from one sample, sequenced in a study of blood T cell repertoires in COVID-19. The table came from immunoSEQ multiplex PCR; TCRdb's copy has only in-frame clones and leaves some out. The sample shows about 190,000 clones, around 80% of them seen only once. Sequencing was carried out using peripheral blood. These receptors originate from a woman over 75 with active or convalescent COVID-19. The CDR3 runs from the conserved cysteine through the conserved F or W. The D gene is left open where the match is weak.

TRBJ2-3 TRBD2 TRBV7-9 CASSLVAGEGTDTQYF
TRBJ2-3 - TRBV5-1 CASSSRGGAVTDTQYF
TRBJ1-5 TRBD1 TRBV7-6 CASSETGILNQPQHF
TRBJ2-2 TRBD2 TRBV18 CASSPGVRGIVGELFF
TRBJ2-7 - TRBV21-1 CASSKALSKAWGVGNEQYF
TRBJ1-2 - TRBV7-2 CASSSRQVRGYTF
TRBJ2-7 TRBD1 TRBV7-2 CASSSGTGSTYEQYF
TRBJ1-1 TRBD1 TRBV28 CASSLPAGGVYTEAFF
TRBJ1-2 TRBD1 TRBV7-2 CASSPRTGEPYGYTF
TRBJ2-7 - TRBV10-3 CAIMRNRVDEQYF
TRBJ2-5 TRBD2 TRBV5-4 CASSQPGVAGQETQYF
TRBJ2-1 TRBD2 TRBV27 CASSQQLPGLETEQFF
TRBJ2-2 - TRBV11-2 CASSLDRAGELFF
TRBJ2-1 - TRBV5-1 CASSPGQTYNEQFF
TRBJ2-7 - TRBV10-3 CAISEPSGHTYEQYF
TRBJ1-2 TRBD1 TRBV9 CASSVGQGDGYTF
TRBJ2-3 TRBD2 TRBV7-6 CASSSARPSGSTDTQYF
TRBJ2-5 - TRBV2 CASIRLLETQYF
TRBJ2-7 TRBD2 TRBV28 CASSLYIAGGVEQYF
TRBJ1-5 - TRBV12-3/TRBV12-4 CASSSSRGPQHF
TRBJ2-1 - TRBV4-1 CASSQDQMYNEQFF
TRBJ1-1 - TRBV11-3 CASSLGSVTEAFF
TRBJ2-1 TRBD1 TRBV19 CASSILRSDRVVINEQFF
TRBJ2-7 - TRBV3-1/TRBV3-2 CASSAPRTYEQYF
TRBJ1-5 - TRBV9 CASSVDVGGNQPQHF
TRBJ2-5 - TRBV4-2 CASSQKMEGIGETQYF
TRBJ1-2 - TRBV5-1 CASSEDRANYGYTF
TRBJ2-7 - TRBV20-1 CSASLSYEQYF
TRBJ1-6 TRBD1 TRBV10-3 CATTQEVGQSSYNSPLHF
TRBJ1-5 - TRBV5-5 CASSSGFGNQPQHF
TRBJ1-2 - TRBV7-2 CASSSPWSGRYGYTF